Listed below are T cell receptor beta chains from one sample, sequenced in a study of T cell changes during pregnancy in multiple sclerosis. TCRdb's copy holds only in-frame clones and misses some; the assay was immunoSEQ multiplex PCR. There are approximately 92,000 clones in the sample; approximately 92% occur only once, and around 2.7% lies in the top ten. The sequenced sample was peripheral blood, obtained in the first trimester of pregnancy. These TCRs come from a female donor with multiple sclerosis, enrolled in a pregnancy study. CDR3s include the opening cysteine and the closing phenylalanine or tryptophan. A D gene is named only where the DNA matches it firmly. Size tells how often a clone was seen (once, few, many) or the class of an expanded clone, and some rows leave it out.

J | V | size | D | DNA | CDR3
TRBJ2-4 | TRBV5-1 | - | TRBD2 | TGCGCCAGCAGCGCAACCGGGACTAGCGCCCAAAACATTCAGTACTTC | CASSATGTSAQNIQYF
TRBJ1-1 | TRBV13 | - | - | TGTGCCAGCAGCCCCAGGTTGGGTTCAAACCCTGAAGCTTTCTTT | CASSPRLGSNPEAFF
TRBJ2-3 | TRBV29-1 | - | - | TGCAGCGTTGTTGGCGGAGCCTTAACTAGCACAGATACGCAGTATTTT | CSVVGGALTSTDTQYF
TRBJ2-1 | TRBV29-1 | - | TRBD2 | TGCAGCGTTGAAAAAGGGACTACCAGACCATACAATGAGCAGTTCTTC | CSVEKGTTRPYNEQFF
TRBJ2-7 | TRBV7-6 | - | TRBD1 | TGTGCCAGCAGCAACAGGGGTCGGCACGAGCAGTACTTC | CASSNRGRHEQYF
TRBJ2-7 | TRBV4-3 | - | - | TGCGCCAGCAGCCAAGATCTGGCGGAACTCGAGCAGTACTTC | CASSQDLAELEQYF
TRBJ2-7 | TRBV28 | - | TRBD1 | TGTGCCAGCAGCCCGCCGACAGGGGGTTACGAGCAGTACTTC | CASSPPTGGYEQYF
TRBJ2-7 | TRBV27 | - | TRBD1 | TGTGCCAGCAGTTTAGGGTCAGGGGGCGGCGAGCAGTACTTC | CASSLGSGGGEQYF
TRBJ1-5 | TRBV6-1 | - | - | TGTGCCAGCACCCGGTCAGGGGCCCTCTTGCCCCAGCATTTT | CASTRSGALLPQHF
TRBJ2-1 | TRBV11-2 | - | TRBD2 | TGTGCCAGCAGCTTTGGGGCGGGAGATGAGCAGTTCTTC | CASSFGAGDEQFF
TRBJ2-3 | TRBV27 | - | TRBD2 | TGTGCCAGCAGTTTACTCCGAACGGGACTATCCGGAGATACGCAGTATTTT | CASSLLRTGLSGDTQYF
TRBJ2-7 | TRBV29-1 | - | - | TGCAGCGTTGCCGGGTCCCCAGACTACGAGCAGTACTTC | CSVAGSPDYEQYF
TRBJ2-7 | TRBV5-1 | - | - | TGCGCCAGCAGCCGTGACCGGGAGACAATCTACGAGCAGTACTTC | CASSRDRETIYEQYF
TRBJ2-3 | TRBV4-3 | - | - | TGCGCCAGCAGCCAAGATAAAAGCACAGATACGCAGTATTTT | CASSQDKSTDTQYF
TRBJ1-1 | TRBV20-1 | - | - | TGCAGCGTTTTATGGGGGGGGTGGGCTTTCTTT | CSVLWGGWAFF
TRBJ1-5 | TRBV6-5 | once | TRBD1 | TGTGCCAGCAGTTACCGGGCCAGGGGGCAGCCCCAGCATTTT | CASSYRARGQPQHF
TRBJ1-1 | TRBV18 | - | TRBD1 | TGTGCCAGCTCGCCAGGGGGGGGTACCACTGAAGCTTTCTTT | CASSPGGGTTEAFF
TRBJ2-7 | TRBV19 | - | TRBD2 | TGTGCCAGTAGTATTTTGGCTAGCGGGAGCTACGAGCAGTACTTC | CASSILASGSYEQYF
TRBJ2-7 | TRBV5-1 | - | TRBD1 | TGCGCCAGCAGCATTCACAGGGGCGACGAGCAGTACTTC | CASSIHRGDEQYF
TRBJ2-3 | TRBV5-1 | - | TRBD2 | TGCGCCAGCAGCTTACGGACTAGCCGAGATACGCAGTATTTT | CASSLRTSRDTQYF
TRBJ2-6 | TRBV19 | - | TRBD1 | TGTGCCAGTAGTAAGGGGGCGGGGGCCAACGTCCTGACTTTC | CASSKGAGANVLTF
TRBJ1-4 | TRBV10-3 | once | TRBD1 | TGTGCCATCAGTGAGTCGGGGGTACAGGGGCAGAAACTGTTTTTT | CAISESGVQGQKLFF
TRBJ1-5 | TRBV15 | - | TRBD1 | TGTGCCACCAGCAGAGGGGGTGACAGGGATCATCAGCCCCAGCATTTT | CATSRGGDRDHQPQHF
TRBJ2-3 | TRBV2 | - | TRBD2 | TGTGCCAGCAGTGAAAGGGCTAGCGGGGCTCTAGATACGCAGTATTTT | CASSERASGALDTQYF
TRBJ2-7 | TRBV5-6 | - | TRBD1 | TGTGCCAGCAGTTTTCGGGACAGGGCAAACTACGAGCAGTACTTC | CASSFRDRANYEQYF
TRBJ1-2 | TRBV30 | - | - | TGTGCCTGGAGTTTTTGGTCAGGGGAGCATGGCTACACCTTC | CAWSFWSGEHGYTF
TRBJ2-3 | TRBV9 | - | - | TGTGCCAGCAGCGCCCGGGACATCCCATTGTATACGCAGTATTTT | CASSARDIPLYTQYF
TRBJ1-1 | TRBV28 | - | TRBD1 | TGTGCCAGCAACGATCCCGGGACAGGGGAAGCTTTCTTT | CASNDPGTGEAFF
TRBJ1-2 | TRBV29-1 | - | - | TGCAGCGTTGAAGATAGTCAGGCTGTTAACTATGGCTACACCTTC | CSVEDSQAVNYGYTF
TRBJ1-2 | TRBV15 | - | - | TGTGCCACCAGCAGAGGTCGTTCCAACTATGGCTACACCTTC | CATSRGRSNYGYTF
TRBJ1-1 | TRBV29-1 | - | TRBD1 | TGCAGCGTTACTGAGACAGGGGGCGCCTCAACTGAAGCTTTCTTT | CSVTETGGASTEAFF
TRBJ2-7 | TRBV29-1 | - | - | TGCAGCGTTGGGTCTGGGCTCGAGCAGTACTTC | CSVGSGLEQYF
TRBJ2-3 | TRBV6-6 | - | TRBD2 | TGTGCCAGCAGCCCCGGGACTAGAGGCCGGGGTGATACGCAGTATTTT | CASSPGTRGRGDTQYF
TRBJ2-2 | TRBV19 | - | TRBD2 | TGTGCCAGTATGAGACTAGCCAACACCGGGGAGCTGTTTTTT | CASMRLANTGELFF
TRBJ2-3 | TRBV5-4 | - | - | TGTGCCAGCAGCCAGGCCCCAGCCCCTAGCACAGATACGCAGTATTTT | CASSQAPAPSTDTQYF
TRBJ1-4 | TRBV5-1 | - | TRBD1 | TGCGCCAGCAGGGCCGCAGGGGGAGGTGAAAAACTGTTTTTT | CASRAAGGGEKLFF
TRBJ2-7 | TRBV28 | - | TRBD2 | TGTGCCAGCAGTTTAGAGACTAGCGGAATCTACGAGCAGTACTTC | CASSLETSGIYEQYF
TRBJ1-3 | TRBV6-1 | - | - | TGTGCCAGCATTTTTGGACTGAGCTCTGGAAACACCATATATTTT | CASIFGLSSGNTIYF
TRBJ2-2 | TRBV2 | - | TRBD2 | TGTGCCAGCAAACGGGAGGGCCTCACCGGGGAGCTGTTTTTT | CASKREGLTGELFF
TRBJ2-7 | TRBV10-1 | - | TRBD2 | TGCGCCAGCAGTGAGTCGGCTAGCGGGGTATGCGAGCAGTACTTC | CASSESASGVCEQYF
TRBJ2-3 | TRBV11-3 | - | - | TGTGCCAGCAGCTTACGGGACTTATCAGATACGCAGTATTTT | CASSLRDLSDTQYF
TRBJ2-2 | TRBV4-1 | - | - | TGCGCCAGCAGCCAAGCGTTGGGGGGCGGGGAGCTGTTTTTT | CASSQALGGGELFF
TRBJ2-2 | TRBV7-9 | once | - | TGTGCCAGCAGCTTAGTGGAGAAGACCAGTGGGAACACCGGGGAGCTGTTTTTT | CASSLVEKTSGNTGELFF
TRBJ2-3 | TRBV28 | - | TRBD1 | TGTGCCAGCAGTCTACCGGGACAGGGTAAAGATACGCAGTATTTT | CASSLPGQGKDTQYF
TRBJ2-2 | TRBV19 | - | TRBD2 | TGTGCCAGTAGTATAGTGGGGGGGATTTTCACCGGGGAGCTGTTTTTT | CASSIVGGIFTGELFF
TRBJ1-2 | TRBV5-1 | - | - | TGCGCCAGCAGCTCGGGACTCCTCGGTGTGGTCTCTCGTAACTATGGCTACACCTTC | CASSSGLLGVVSRNYGYTF
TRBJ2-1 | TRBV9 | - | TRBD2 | TGTGCCAGCAGCGTGGGGACTAGCGGGAGGTGGGGCTACAATGAGCAGTTCTTC | CASSVGTSGRWGYNEQFF
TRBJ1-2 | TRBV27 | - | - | TGTGCCAGCAGTTTAGGGTCCCAGGGCTATGGCTACACCTTC | CASSLGSQGYGYTF
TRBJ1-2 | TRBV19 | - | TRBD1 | TGTGCCAGTAGCCACAGGGGGCGAGCGGATGGCTACACCTTC | CASSHRGRADGYTF
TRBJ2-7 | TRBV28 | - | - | TGTGCCAGCAGTCGACTAGTAGGCGAGCAGTACTTC | CASSRLVGEQYF
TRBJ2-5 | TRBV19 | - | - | TGTGCCAGTAGTGAAGCTCTCCAAGAGACCCAGTACTTC | CASSEALQETQYF